A selection of T cell receptor beta chains follows, all from one sample in a study of cytomegalovirus exposure and HLA in healthy donors. Profiled with immunoSEQ multiplex PCR; TCRdb holds only in-frame clones, not every one. The sample has 130,000 to 150,000 clones, 89% seen once; the top ten hold over 8.5%. Sequencing was performed on PBMCs. All receptors derive from a woman younger than 35 in good health and CMV-seropositive. Both conserved end residues are part of each CDR3. D genes are given only for firm matches. For some rows the clone size is stated as once, few or many, or as a class when expanded; others skip it.

D gene	V gene	clone size	J gene	CDR3 length	CDR3 protein	CDR3 DNA
.	TRBV9	.	TRBJ2-1	15	CASSVGGHHVNEQFF	TGTGCCAGCAGCGTAGGAGGCCATCACGTCAATGAGCAGTTCTTC
.	TRBV7-3	.	TRBJ2-6	16	CASSLSGGFGANVLTF	TGTGCCAGCAGCTTATCTGGGGGCTTTGGGGCCAACGTCCTGACTTTC
.	TRBV29-1	.	TRBJ1-1	15	CSVFFGSIGNTEAFF	TGCAGCGTCTTCTTCGGGTCGATAGGGAACACTGAAGCTTTCTTT
.	TRBV4-1	.	TRBJ1-4	16	CASSQSSGRVGKKLFF	TGCGCCAGCAGCCAAAGTTCGGGCAGGGTCGGAAAAAAACTGTTTTTT
.	TRBV6-1	.	TRBJ1-1	13	CASTALGGTEAFF	TGTGCCAGCACCGCCCTGGGGGGAACTGAAGCTTTCTTT
TRBD1	TRBV6-5	.	TRBJ2-7	15	CASSYRTGGPYEQYF	TGTGCCAGCAGTTACCGGACAGGGGGACCCTACGAGCAGTACTTC
TRBD1	TRBV4-2	few	TRBJ2-1	17	CASSQTPGQGIYNEQFF	TGTGCCAGCAGCCAAACCCCAGGACAGGGTATCTACAATGAGCAGTTCTTC
.	TRBV20-1	.	TRBJ2-1	10	CSARYLEQFF	TGCAGTGCTCGTTACTTAGAGCAGTTCTTC
.	TRBV19	.	TRBJ2-5	14	CASRPSDTRETQYF	TGTGCCAGTAGGCCGTCGGACACGCGGGAGACCCAGTACTTC
.	TRBV4-2	.	TRBJ1-6	16	CASSQAAGSYNSPLHF	TGTGCCAGCAGCCAAGCGGCAGGCTCCTATAATTCACCCCTCCACTTT
TRBD1	TRBV2	.	TRBJ1-1	16	CASSDTGQVENTEAFF	TGTGCCAGCAGCGACACGGGACAGGTGGAGAACACTGAAGCTTTCTTT
TRBD2	TRBV29-1	.	TRBJ2-5	16	CSVEAGLAGDPETQYF	TGCAGCGTTGAAGCGGGTCTAGCGGGAGATCCGGAGACCCAGTACTTC
.	TRBV4-2	.	TRBJ2-2	14	CASSQDVFTGELFF	TGTGCCAGCAGCCAAGACGTATTCACCGGGGAGCTGTTTTTT
.	TRBV19	once	TRBJ1-5	16	CASSIGGKGGNQPQHF	TGTGCCAGTAGTATTGGGGGGAAAGGAGGCAATCAGCCCCAGCATTTT
.	TRBV6-5	.	TRBJ2-7	15	CASSYFPGGSYEQYF	TGTGCCAGCAGTTACTTCCCCGGGGGTAGCTACGAGCAGTACTTC
TRBD1	TRBV7-9	.	TRBJ1-5	16	CASSQRTGEGNQPQHF	TGTGCCAGCAGCCAACGGACAGGTGAGGGCAATCAGCCCCAGCATTTT
.	TRBV5-1	.	TRBJ2-7	17	CASSLAALGLSSYEQYF	TGCGCCAGCAGCTTGGCCGCTTTGGGACTCAGCTCCTACGAGCAGTACTTC
TRBD2	TRBV7-9	few	TRBJ2-5	15	CASSFSGGTRETQYF	TGTGCCAGCAGCTTTTCGGGGGGGACTAGAGAGACCCAGTACTTC
TRBD1	TRBV13	.	TRBJ2-7	13	CASSSTGVPEQYF	TGTGCCAGCAGCTCGACAGGGGTCCCCGAGCAGTACTTC
.	TRBV5-6	.	TRBJ1-1	12	CASRIMNTEAFF	TGTGCCAGCAGAATTATGAACACTGAAGCTTTCTTT
TRBD1	TRBV18	.	TRBJ1-3	17	CASSRSGEGASGNTIYF	TGTGCCAGCTCTCGCTCCGGAGAGGGGGCCTCTGGAAACACCATATATTTT
.	TRBV10-1	.	TRBJ2-3	16	CASSESLPSPTDTQYF	TGCGCCAGCAGTGAGAGCCTGCCCTCTCCCACAGATACGCAGTATTTT
.	TRBV19	.	TRBJ1-6	17	CASAEGGIGLYNSPLHF	TGTGCCAGTGCCGAAGGGGGTATCGGACTCTATAATTCACCCCTCCACTTT
.	TRBV10-3	.	TRBJ2-2	14	CATRSGPNTGELFF	TGTGCAACCAGGAGCGGGCCGAACACCGGGGAGCTGTTTTTT
.	TRBV2	.	TRBJ1-1	14	CASSESSLNTEAFF	TGTGCCAGCAGTGAATCCAGTCTCAACACTGAAGCTTTCTTT
.	TRBV28	.	TRBJ1-1	17	CASSLAAPGGVNTEAFF	TGTGCCAGCAGTTTAGCGGCGCCTGGGGGGGTGAACACTGAAGCTTTCTTT
.	TRBV7-9	.	TRBJ2-5	13	CASSFDSQETQYF	TGTGCCAGCAGCTTCGACAGTCAAGAGACCCAGTACTTC
TRBD1	TRBV27	.	TRBJ1-1	14	CASSLRGPDTEAFF	TGTGCCAGCAGTTTAAGGGGGCCGGACACTGAAGCTTTCTTT
.	TRBV7-2	.	TRBJ2-1	13	CASSSHPGFEQFF	TGTGCCAGCAGCTCCCACCCAGGGTTTGAGCAGTTCTTC
TRBD2	TRBV19	.	TRBJ2-1	14	CASSIGGGPTLRFF	TGTGCCAGTAGTATAGGCGGGGGGCCCACCTTAAGATTCTTC
.	TRBV6-1	once	TRBJ2-3	13	CASSLEGPRSQYF	TGTGCCAGCAGTCTAGAAGGTCCCCGCTCGCAGTATTTT
.	TRBV5-5	.	TRBJ1-2	11	CASSFGLLYTF	TGTGCCAGCAGCTTTGGACTCCTCTACACCTTC
TRBD1	TRBV5-1	.	TRBJ1-2	15	CASSLAEQGARGYTF	TGCGCCAGCAGCTTGGCTGAACAGGGGGCGAGGGGCTACACCTTC
.	TRBV12-2	.	TRBJ1-4	17	CASRLIPFGQHGEKLFF	TGTGCAAGTCGCTTAATCCCGTTTGGGCAGCACGGTGAAAAACTGTTTTTT
.	TRBV6-5	.	TRBJ2-5	14	CASRRPGDQETQYF	TGTGCCAGCCGGCGACCGGGAGACCAAGAGACCCAGTACTTC
.	TRBV9	.	TRBJ2-3	15	CASSVGGLNADTQYF	TGTGCCAGCAGCGTAGGAGGCTTAAATGCAGATACGCAGTATTTT
TRBD2	TRBV10-3	.	TRBJ2-1	15	CAIASGGSSYNEQFF	TGTGCCATTGCTAGCGGGGGCAGCTCCTACAATGAGCAGTTCTTC
TRBD1	TRBV28	.	TRBJ2-7	16	CASSPTTGVLSYEQYF	TGTGCCAGCAGTCCGACTACAGGGGTGTTATCCTACGAGCAGTACTTC
TRBD1	TRBV6-5	once	TRBJ1-5	12	CASSQGGQPQHF	TGTGCCAGCAGTCAGGGGGGCCAGCCCCAGCATTTT
TRBD2	TRBV7-9	.	TRBJ2-3	16	CASSSPPWEGSDTQYF	TGTGCCAGCAGCTCCCCTCCGTGGGAGGGATCAGATACGCAGTATTTT
TRBD2	TRBV4-2	.	TRBJ2-1	15	CASSQVGGGSNEQFF	TGTGCCAGCAGCCAAGTGGGCGGGGGGAGCAATGAGCAGTTCTTC
TRBD1	TRBV7-9	once	TRBJ1-2	14	CASSLTGESYGYTF	TGTGCCAGCAGCTTAACAGGGGAGAGCTATGGCTACACCTTC
.	TRBV18	.	TRBJ1-4	15	CASSPGGWVGEKLFF	TGTGCCAGCTCACCTGGCGGCTGGGTGGGTGAAAAACTGTTTTTT
TRBD2	TRBV7-2	.	TRBJ2-1	13	CASSSGLAGEQFF	TGTGCCAGCAGCTCGGGACTAGCGGGCGAGCAGTTCTTC
TRBD1	TRBV5-1	.	TRBJ1-2	15	CASSLAQGAGYGYTF	TGCGCCAGCAGCTTGGCACAGGGGGCTGGCTATGGCTACACCTTC
TRBD1	TRBV7-2	.	TRBJ1-5	15	CASSQGGGWNQPQHF	TGTGCCAGCAGCCAAGGGGGCGGGTGGAATCAGCCCCAGCATTTT
TRBD1	TRBV6-5	.	TRBJ1-2	15	CASSLQGAGGYGYTF	TGTGCCAGCAGTCTACAGGGGGCCGGGGGCTATGGCTACACCTTC
TRBD2	TRBV11-2	.	TRBJ2-5	20	CASSLDRPLAGGPAQETQYF	TGTGCCAGCAGCTTAGATCGCCCGCTAGCGGGGGGGCCAGCCCAAGAGACCCAGTACTTC
.	TRBV5-1	once	TRBJ1-2	14	CASSLSRRGGGYTF	TGCGCCAGCAGCTTGAGTCGGAGGGGTGGAGGCTACACCTTC
.	TRBV7-9	.	TRBJ2-1	15	CASSLAGARYNEQFF	TGTGCCAGCAGCTTAGCGGGGGCCCGCTACAATGAGCAGTTCTTC
TRBD1	TRBV18	.	TRBJ2-5	15	CASSPGQGARETQYF	TGTGCCAGCTCACCGGGACAGGGGGCTCGCGAGACCCAGTACTTC
TRBD1	TRBV30	.	TRBJ2-7	14	CAWSKGTGGYEQYF	TGTGCCTGGAGTAAGGGGACAGGGGGTTACGAGCAGTACTTC
.	TRBV28	.	TRBJ1-1	13	CASSSTQGPRAFF	TGTGCCAGCAGTTCAACACAGGGCCCGAGAGCTTTCTTT
.	TRBV29-1	.	TRBJ2-1	13	CSVEDHVAYEQFF	TGCAGCGTTGAAGATCATGTGGCCTATGAGCAGTTCTTC
TRBD1	TRBV9	few	TRBJ1-2	17	CASSDPRVWTGGSGYTF	TGTGCCAGCAGCGACCCGCGGGTTTGGACAGGGGGTTCTGGCTACACCTTC
.	TRBV19	.	TRBJ1-2	14	CASSRQTANYGYTF	TGTGCCAGTAGTCGCCAGACAGCAAACTATGGCTACACCTTC